This TCR beta chain derives from a study of T cell clones after liver transplantation (dated by TCRdb to between 2019 and 2020). The study in broad terms: The samples were obtained from ITN030ST, a randomized trial that attempted immunosuppression withdrawal within 2 years after liver transplantation. Donor-reactive T cell clones were identified by TCRbeta sequencing after a pre-transplant mixed lymphocyte reaction and then tracked in post-transplant blood. As an antigen-independent comparator for the donor-reactive sequences, third party-reactive TCRbeta sequences from pre-transplant MLRs were identified as well. Three of the eight recipients were HCV-positive; the others were transplanted for non-autoimmune, non-viral indications. Subjects received no induction therapy and standard immunosuppression until randomization at 12-24 months post-transplant. To count as tolerant, a recipient had to stay completely off immunosuppression for at least one year without liver enzymes climbing beyond twice the upper limit of normal. Blood samples were collected pre-transplant, pre-randomization before withdrawal, and post-randomization after either complete withdrawal or failed withdrawal. The studied cohort comprised 8 liver transplant recipients, 3 classified as tolerant and 5 as non-tolerant. Broader findings and caveats from the paper: Low numbers of available donor cells limited the measurable donor-reactive repertoire in a couple of subjects. Donor-reactive sequences declined more than third party-reactive ones, suggesting partial antigen-specific deletion unrelated to withdrawal success. Without allograft tissue specimens, donor-reactive T cells may have migrated into the graft rather than being deleted. In most of the 8 subjects, regardless of tolerance or HCV status, circulating donor-reactive CD4 TCRbeta sequences dropped significantly post-transplant. When repertoire turnover was taken into account, detection of donor-reactive sequences was significantly reduced in 7 of 8 subjects for CD4 and in 8 of 8 subjects for CD8. The conclusions were considered preliminary, being limited by small, heterogeneous patient numbers and non-standardized post-transplant time points.

This clone has a handful of counts. What antigen it recognizes has not been identified. Nothing much larger sits one base from this clone, and base qualities are not available. The junction carries 14 bases between V and J, which are trimmed by 1 base and 5 bases respectively. The CDR3 runs 15 amino acids, cysteine and phenylalanine included. Only the CDR3 DNA stays, 45 bases, in frame from base 1. CDR1 and CDR2 (SGHTA, FQGTGA) derive from the germline V gene. Frozen genomic DNA underwent high-throughput TCRbeta CDR3 sequencing by immunoSEQ, including PCR amplification, mapping, bias correction and internal controls. The paper's data handling went like this. Productive rearrangements were kept, and unique TCRbeta sequences were defined by CDR3 nucleotide sequence plus V and J gene. For classification of a sequence as donor-reactive, at least 5-fold expansion in CFSE-low cells relative to unstimulated pre-transplant cells and a frequency of at least 0.01% were required. Per-subject minimum frequency thresholds, based on the lowest-template unstimulated sample, ensured at least 90% detection power. Repertoire turnover was measured by Jensen-Shannon divergence between the top 1000 TCRbeta sequences post- and pre-transplant. Two-sided Fisher's exact tests were used to test for changes in how often donor-reactive sequences were detected. Sourced from immuneACCESS, this table was stored by TCRdb with only in-frame sequences that have V and J called. A share of the clones is absent; for the studies checked, an unresolved V gene accounts for under half, and the remainder has no known explanation. V and J calls and clone size are given by that table; D and trimming were obtained from the DNA. The sample yields just over 80,000 clones; 80% to 85% were counted once. The ten largest clones represent approximately 0.47% of the sample.

Unstimulated PBMCs, after thawing, were stained for CD3, CD4 and CD8 and then FACS-sorted into CD3+CD4+ and CD3+CD8+ populations. Each of the 8 studied subjects was randomized to immunosuppression withdrawal. The Qiagen DNeasy Blood and Tissue Kit was used for isolation of genomic DNA. The V and J segments used are TRBV7-3 and TRBJ1-1, with a weak D call of TRBD1 (6 bases match). Sample: CD4+ T cells from blood, taken 45 to 46 months after liver transplant. The sequence came from a human patient who received a liver transplant. The graft donor may be the source of some T cells after a transplant. The bases read TGTGCCAGCAGCTTAAGGGCAGGGGATCGAACTGAAGCTTTCTTT. It codes for CASSLRAGDRTEAFF.